This T cell receptor (beta chain) was recovered during a study of shared clonotypes between healthy human individuals. Comment on this clone: In the same sample, other DNA sequences code for this CDR3.

The CDR3 totals 11 residues. V was shortened by 5 bases and J by 4 bases, with 9 bases between the two germline ends. Looked up from germline, CDR1 is DFQATT and CDR2 is SNEGSKA (reference sequence). The data were produced by immunoSEQ multiplex PCR, yet TCRdb's version contains in-frame clones alone and is incomplete. Among over a million clones, less than 99% were seen once, and the ten largest hold roughly 0.36%. The chain employs TRBV20-1 and TRBJ2-7; D unresolved. The clonotype comes from a young man in good health. Sequencing was done on a sample of naive CD4+ T cells sorted from blood. Documented subset: CD45RA+ positively selected. The CDR3 region is CSAPDKYEQYF. CDR3 nucleotides: TGCAGTGCTCCCGACAAATACGAGCAGTACTTC.